The T cell receptor (beta chain) under discussion was sequenced for a study of blood T cell repertoires in COVID-19. Study context: In each case, the material was cDNA or gDNA derived from T cells, B-cell-depleted T cells, or PBMCs.

Deletions cut 1 base from V and 11 bases from J, with 11 bases between. CDR3 length: 12 residues. Germline assignment: CDR1 MNHNS and CDR2 SASEGT. Sequenced by immunoSEQ multiplex PCR; TCRdb stores in-frame clones only, minus some. The repertoire holds over 80,000 clones, 70% to 90% seen once, with 2.5% to 3.5% in the top ten. Sequencing was done on a sample of peripheral blood. This clonotype was obtained from a woman aged 80 or older with acute or convalescent COVID-19. The chain recombines TRBV6-1 with TRBJ1-1; a possible D gene is TRBD1 (6 bases). The CDR3 reads CASSEGGGQAFF. The CDR3 DNA follows: TGTGCCAGCAGTGAAGGGGGGGGGCAGGCTTTCTTT.